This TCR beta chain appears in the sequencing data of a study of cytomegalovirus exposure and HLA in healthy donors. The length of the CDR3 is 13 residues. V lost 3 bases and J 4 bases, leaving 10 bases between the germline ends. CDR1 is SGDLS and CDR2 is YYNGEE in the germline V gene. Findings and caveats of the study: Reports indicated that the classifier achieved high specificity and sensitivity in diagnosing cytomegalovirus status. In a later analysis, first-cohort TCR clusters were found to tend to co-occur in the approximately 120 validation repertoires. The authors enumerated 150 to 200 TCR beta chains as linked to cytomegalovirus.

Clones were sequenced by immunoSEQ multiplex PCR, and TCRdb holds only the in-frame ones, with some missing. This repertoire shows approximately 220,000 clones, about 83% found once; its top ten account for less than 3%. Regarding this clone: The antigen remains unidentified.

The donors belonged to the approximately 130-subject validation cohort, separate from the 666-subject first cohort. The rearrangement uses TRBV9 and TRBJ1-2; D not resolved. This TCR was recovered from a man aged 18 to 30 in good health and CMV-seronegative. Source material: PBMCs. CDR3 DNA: TGTGCCAGCAGCGAGGAACCGGGCTATGGCTACACCTTC. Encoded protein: CASSEEPGYGYTF.